This T cell receptor beta chain was recorded in a study of vaccination and CD4 T cells after COVID-19. About the study: At a median approximately 70 days (range 14 to 241) after dose two, post-vaccine samples were obtained. Points from the study as a whole: The study examined relatively few convalescent patients and included no early post-infection timepoints.

Cultured CD4+ T-cell DNA underwent Oncomine TCR Beta short-read sequencing. Via MiXCR, TCRdb re-called the PCR reads, giving one row per CDR3 protein. The sample has more than 9,000 distinct CDR3 sequences, less than 55% seen once; the top ten hold more than 30%. About this clonotype itself: The antigen is not known.

Trimming took 5 bases from V and 1 from J; bases not matched to a gene: 4. Germline lookup yields CDR1 LNHDA and CDR2 SQIVND (reference sequence). The CDR3 is 14 residues long. Treatment indicated: roughly ten-day PBMC culture with coronavirus spike peptide pools or control peptides (ViraFEST assay). Dates of PCR positivity, March to December 2020, preceded the US Alpha, Beta and Delta variants. The specimen sequenced was CD4+ T cells from blood, cultured in vitro. This sequence was found in a human donor who had recovered from COVID-19. The chain has TRBV19 and TRBJ2-7; 8 nucleotides agree with TRBD1. CDR3 sequence (DNA): TGTGCCAGTAGTCAGGGGGCGAGGTCCTACGAGCAGTACTTC. Its translation: CASSQGARSYEQYF. Full variable domain (outside the CDR3, taken from reference TRBV19 and TRBJ2-7): DGGITQSPKYLFRKEGQNVTLSCEQNLNHDAMYWYRQDPGQGLRLIYYSQIVNDFQKGDIAEGYSVSREKKESFPLTVTSAQKNPTAFYLCASSQGARSYEQYFGPGTRLTVT.